These T cell receptor beta chains were read from a single sample in a study of identifying expanded T cells in peripheral blood. Some clones are missing from TCRdb's copy, which holds only in-frame ones; the method was immunoSEQ multiplex PCR. The table has roughly 82,000 clones, 84% seen once. The sample was blood. The source of these receptors is a person aged 18 to 75 in good health. Both conserved end residues are part of each CDR3. Fields, in order: V gene, D gene, clone size, J gene, CDR3 DNA, CDR3 protein. A D gene is named only where the DNA matches it firmly. A row's size may be missing; if present it is once, few, many or a size class.

TRBV18	TRBD1	NA	TRBJ1-1	TGTGCCAGCTCACCGAGACAGGGGGAGGGAGGCACTGAAGCTTTCTTT	CASSPRQGEGGTEAFF
TRBV6-4	TRBD1	NA	TRBJ2-3	TGTGCCAGCAGTGACGGACAGGGCACAGATACGCAGTATTTT	CASSDGQGTDTQYF
TRBV7-2	TRBD1	once	TRBJ2-5	TGTGCCACCAACATCAGGGGGCTGGAAGAGACCCAGTACTTC	CATNIRGLEETQYF
TRBV6-6	TRBD2	NA	TRBJ2-7	TGTGCCAGCGCTAGCGGGAGTTATAACGAGCAGTACTTC	CASASGSYNEQYF
TRBV7-2	NA	NA	TRBJ1-4	TGTGCCAGCAGCTTGACAGGAGTCGCTGAAAAACTGTTTTTT	CASSLTGVAEKLFF
TRBV7-2	TRBD2	NA	TRBJ2-2	TGTGCCAGCAGCTCGGGACTAGCGGGAGGCCCCAACACCGGGGAGCTGTTTTTT	CASSSGLAGGPNTGELFF
TRBV19	NA	NA	TRBJ1-2	TGTGCCAGTAGTAGGGGTGACTACCCTTTAAACTATGGCTACACCTTC	CASSRGDYPLNYGYTF
TRBV5-6	NA	NA	TRBJ2-7	TGTGCCAGCAGCTTTTGGGGCTCCTACGAGCAGTACTTC	CASSFWGSYEQYF
TRBV6-1	TRBD2	NA	TRBJ2-1	TGTGCCACCACAGCGGGAGTGTCCTACAATGAGCAGTTCTTC	CATTAGVSYNEQFF
TRBV6-4	NA	few	TRBJ2-3	TGTGCCAGCAGTGACTCCTTGGCCCCCACAGATACGCAGTATTTT	CASSDSLAPTDTQYF
TRBV11-1	TRBD1	NA	TRBJ2-1	TGTGCCAGCAGCTCCGGCAGGGGGCGTCAGCCAGGGTTCTTC	CASSSGRGRQPGFF